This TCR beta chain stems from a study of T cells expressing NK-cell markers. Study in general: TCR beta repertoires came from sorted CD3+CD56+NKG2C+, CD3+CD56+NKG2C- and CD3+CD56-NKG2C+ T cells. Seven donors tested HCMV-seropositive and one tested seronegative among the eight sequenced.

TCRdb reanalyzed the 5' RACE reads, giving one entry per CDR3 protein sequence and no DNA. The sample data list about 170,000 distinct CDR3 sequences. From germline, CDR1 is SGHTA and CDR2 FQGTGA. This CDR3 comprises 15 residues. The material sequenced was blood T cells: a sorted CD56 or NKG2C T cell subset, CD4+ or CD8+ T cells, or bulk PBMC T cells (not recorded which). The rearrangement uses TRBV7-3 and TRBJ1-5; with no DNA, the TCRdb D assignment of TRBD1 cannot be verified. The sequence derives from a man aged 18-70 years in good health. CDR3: CASSLPGQGNQPQHF.